This is a list of T cell receptor beta chains from one sample in a study of blood T cell repertoires in COVID-19. TCRdb's table, derived via immunoSEQ multiplex PCR, lists solely in-frame clones and lacks some. The sample lists a few hundred thousand clones, about 91% occurring once. The sequenced material came from peripheral blood. The receptor set was obtained from a woman under 40 with COVID-19, enrolled during active disease. The CDR3 runs from the conserved cysteine through the conserved F or W. D genes are given only for firm matches. Size tells how often a clone was seen (once, few, many) or the class of an expanded clone, and some rows leave it out.

abundance: NA; d_gene: NA; j_gene: TRBJ1-1; v_gene: TRBV7-6; len: 15; CDR3aa: CASSTPAGADTEAFF; CDR3nt: TGTGCCAGCTCCACCCCTGCGGGGGCGGACACTGAAGCTTTCTTT
abundance: NA; d_gene: TRBD1; j_gene: TRBJ1-4; v_gene: TRBV28; len: 14; CDR3aa: CASSLRQGDEKLFF; CDR3nt: TGTGCCAGCAGTTTGAGACAGGGTGATGAAAAACTGTTTTTT
abundance: NA; d_gene: NA; j_gene: TRBJ1-5; v_gene: TRBV4-2; len: 13; CDR3aa: CASSPAGVQPQHF; CDR3nt: TGTGCCAGCAGCCCTGCAGGGGTTCAGCCCCAGCATTTT
abundance: once; d_gene: NA; j_gene: TRBJ1-6; v_gene: TRBV24-1; len: 20; CDR3aa: CATSDNVQRGGPGYNSPLHF; CDR3nt: TGTGCCACCAGTGATAACGTTCAAAGGGGAGGTCCTGGCTATAATTCACCCCTCCACTTT
abundance: NA; d_gene: TRBD2; j_gene: TRBJ2-7; v_gene: TRBV19; len: 15; CDR3aa: CASSIGGGALYEQYF; CDR3nt: TGTGCCAGTAGTATTGGCGGGGGGGCTTTGTACGAGCAGTACTTC
abundance: NA; d_gene: NA; j_gene: TRBJ2-7; v_gene: TRBV3-1/TRBV3-2; len: 16; CDR3aa: CASSQHWDSLSYEQYF; CDR3nt: TGTGCCAGCAGCCAGCACTGGGACTCCCTATCCTACGAGCAGTACTTC
abundance: NA; d_gene: TRBD2; j_gene: TRBJ2-7; v_gene: TRBV12-3/TRBV12-4; len: 12; CDR3aa: CASSRGAYEQYF; CDR3nt: TGTGCCAGCAGTCGGGGGGCCTACGAGCAGTACTTC
abundance: NA; d_gene: NA; j_gene: TRBJ1-2; v_gene: TRBV10-1; len: 15; CDR3aa: CASPEQGNFNYGYTF; CDR3nt: TGCGCCAGCCCGGAACAGGGAAATTTCAACTATGGCTACACCTTC
abundance: NA; d_gene: NA; j_gene: TRBJ1-3; v_gene: TRBV29-1; len: 15; CDR3aa: CSVEISTGRGNTIYF; CDR3nt: TGCAGCGTTGAAATTTCCACAGGGAGAGGAAACACCATATATTTT
abundance: NA; d_gene: NA; j_gene: TRBJ1-2; v_gene: TRBV4-2; len: 17; CDR3aa: CASSQGGLRDRITGYTF; CDR3nt: TGTGCCAGCAGCCAAGGGGGGCTCCGGGACCGCATTACAGGCTACACCTTC
abundance: NA; d_gene: NA; j_gene: TRBJ1-1; v_gene: TRBV19; len: 11; CDR3aa: CASRAPTEAFF; CDR3nt: TGTGCCAGTAGAGCGCCCACTGAAGCTTTCTTT
abundance: NA; d_gene: TRBD1; j_gene: TRBJ2-5; v_gene: TRBV7-8; len: 16; CDR3aa: CASSKWTGGNVETQYF; CDR3nt: TGTGCCAGCAGCAAGTGGACAGGGGGCAATGTCGAGACCCAGTACTTC
abundance: NA; d_gene: NA; j_gene: TRBJ2-5; v_gene: TRBV5-1; len: 14; CDR3aa: CASSIGTSQETQYF; CDR3nt: TGCGCCAGCAGCATTGGGACTTCACAAGAGACCCAGTACTTC
abundance: NA; d_gene: TRBD2; j_gene: TRBJ2-1; v_gene: TRBV4-1; len: 16; CDR3aa: CASSQVPAGGVYEQFF; CDR3nt: TGCGCCAGCAGCCAAGTCCCAGCGGGGGGAGTGTATGAGCAGTTCTTC
abundance: NA; d_gene: NA; j_gene: TRBJ2-3; v_gene: TRBV15; len: 15; CDR3aa: CATSSRSTTGDTQYF; CDR3nt: TGTGCCACCAGCAGTAGGTCTACCACCGGGGATACGCAGTATTTT
abundance: NA; d_gene: NA; j_gene: TRBJ1-1; v_gene: TRBV6-5; len: 13; CDR3aa: CASSLSRGADAFF; CDR3nt: TGTGCCAGCAGCCTCTCTCGGGGGGCAGATGCTTTCTTT